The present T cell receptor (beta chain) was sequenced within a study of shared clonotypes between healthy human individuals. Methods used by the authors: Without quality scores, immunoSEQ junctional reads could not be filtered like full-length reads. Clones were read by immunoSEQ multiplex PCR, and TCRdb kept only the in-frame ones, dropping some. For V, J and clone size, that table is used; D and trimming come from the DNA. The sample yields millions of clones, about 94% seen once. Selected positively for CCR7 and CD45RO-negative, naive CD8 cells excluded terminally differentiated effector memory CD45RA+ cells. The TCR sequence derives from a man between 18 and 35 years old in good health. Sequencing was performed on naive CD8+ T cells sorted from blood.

The CDR3 nucleotides read TGCAGCGACCGGGACGGAGGATTGGGTGGCTACACCTTC. This encodes CSDRDGGLGGYTF. The V gene is TRBV29-1, the J gene TRBJ1-2, with D possibly being TRBD1 (5 bases). With 7 bases removed from V and 7 bases from J, the gap between germline ends came to 19 bases. This CDR3 region has 13 residues. CDR1 SQVTM and CDR2 ANQGSEA come from the germline V gene.